This TCR beta chain was identified during a study of siplizumab effects on memory and regulatory T cells (dated by TCRdb to about 2019). Regarding the research as a whole: The effect of the anti-CD2 antibody siplizumab on alloreactive T-cell subsets was examined in allogeneic mixed lymphocyte reactions constructed from human PBMCs.

Taken from cysteine to phenylalanine, the CDR3 has 13 residues. Only the CDR3 region is kept as DNA, spanning 39 bases read in frame from base 1. V is cut by 0 bases and J by 10 bases, and the space between the germline ends is 12 bases. CDR1 and CDR2 are drawn from the germline V gene (reference sequence): PRHDT, FYEKMQ. Comments on this clone: It lacks a known antigen. No base qualities exist here, and no much larger clone lies one base off it.

In three donor pairs, further sequencing was done on unstimulated CD8+ naive, CD4+ memory, CD8+ TEMRA, CD4+ naive and CD8+ effector memory subsets. Sorted unstimulated T cells, along with proliferating T cells recovered from mixed lymphocyte reactions, underwent TCRbeta CDR3 sequencing. Fresh whole blood from roughly ten HLA-typed healthy donors was used to isolate PBMCs. Here is what the overall study found, with its caveats: A naive or memory phenotype could not be assigned to roughly 75-97% of proliferating CD4+ or CD8+ clones. Whether proliferating Tregs from siplizumab cultures were suppressive was not functionally confirmed. Of the alloreactive CD4+ clones that could be mapped, the Treg-derived share averaged about 70% with siplizumab compared with under 35% in control reactions. Because sequences at frequencies below about 10^-5 were poorly captured, only a minor fraction of alloreactive clones could be mapped back to unstimulated subsets. Unstimulated naive T cells appeared more diverse than memory T cells, and naive cells seemed to contribute substantially to the alloresponse. The cumulative frequency of alloreactive sequences that could be traced back to unstimulated CD4+ memory T cells was significantly reduced by siplizumab.

To prepare the library, the immunoSEQ multiplex PCR assay was applied. The deep sequencing platform assayed about 10^5 TCR templates per sample. Genomic DNA extracted from sorted T cells was the material used for TCRbeta CDR3 sequencing. In the paper's pipeline: The R programming language was used for the clonal analysis of the TCRbeta CDR3 data. Alloreactive CD4+ and CD8+ clones were identified by comparing unstimulated samples to CFSE-low samples taken after the reaction. Alloreactive CD4+ clones were assigned to regulatory or non-regulatory origin by matching sequences to sorted unstimulated Treg and non-Treg repertoires. TCRdb stores this immuneACCESS table with in-frame sequences only. Part of the clones is absent; in the studies checked, under half of the shortfall reflects unresolved V genes, and no reason is known for the rest. V and J calls and clone size come straight from that table; D and trimming were deduced from the DNA. Across this sample there are about 56,000 clones, with 95% to 98% seen only once. The top ten clonotypes cover about 1.1% of the sample.

This chain joins TRBV13 to TRBJ1-2; TRBD1 might be the D gene, on 5 matching bases. The source is a human donor in good health. The sample comprised naive CD8+ T cells sorted from blood. Sample cell subset or site, as interpreted from the label and publication: unstimulated naive T cells. The DNA sequence is given as TGTGCCAGCAGCTTAGGTACCGGGGCCCCCTACACCTTC. This codes for CASSLGTGAPYTF.